The 9 T cell receptor beta chains presented below share a single source sample, sequenced in a study of blood T cell repertoires in COVID-19. TCRdb's table, derived via immunoSEQ multiplex PCR, lists solely in-frame clones and lacks some. The sample records 100,000 to 150,000 clones, more than 65% being singletons. The sequencing sample was made of peripheral blood. The receptors shown here come from a human donor in a cohort sampled during active COVID-19.

The rearrangement joins TRBV10-3 to TRBJ2-3; the match to TRBD1 covers 9 bases. Germline CDR1 is ENHRY and CDR2 is SYGVKD. The CDR3 is 14 residues long. V lost 3 bases and J lost 14; bases outside the gene matches: 12. In DNA, the CDR3 is TGTGCCATCAGTGAACCTTCCGGGGACAGGGTGGGGTATTTT. Amino acids: CAISEPSGDRVGYF.

This clone occurred a few times. The gene calls are TRBV5-5 and TRBJ2-7; 10 nucleotides match TRBD1. The CDR3 covers 15 residues. Germline assignment: CDR1 SGHKS and CDR2 YYEKEE (reference sequence). V lost 2 bases, J lost 3 bases, and 5 bases stayed unmatched. The CDR3 region is CASSFIGTGVYEQYF. The DNA for the CDR3 is TGTGCCAGCAGCTTTATCGGGACAGGGGTCTACGAGCAGTACTTC.

J is TRBJ2-6 and V is TRBV6-5, with a possible D match to TRBD1 (6 bases). In germline, CDR1 is MNHEY, CDR2 SVGAGI. V gave up 6 bases and J gave up 1 base, with 10 bases separating them. This CDR3 comprises 15 residues. The CDR3 DNA follows: TGTGCCAGCAGGGACAGATCGTCTGGGGCCAACGTCCTGACTTTC. This sequence encodes CASRDRSSGANVLTF.

This clone was counted a single time. The gene calls are TRBV5-6 and TRBJ2-3; a possible D gene is TRBD1 (6 bases). CDR3 size: 17 residues. Trimming stripped 0 bases from V and 4 bases from J, with 18 bases between. Germline CDR1 is SGHDT and CDR2 is YYEEEE. CDR3 amino acids: CASSLGGHRAGADTQYF. For the CDR3, the DNA is TGTGCCAGCAGCTTGGGAGGGCACAGGGCTGGAGCAGATACGCAGTATTTT.

The chain has TRBV11-2 and TRBJ2-5, with D perhaps matching TRBD2 (5 bases). CDR3 size: 14 residues. Between the trimmed V and J ends, which lost 8 bases and 2 bases, there was a span of 15 bases. Germline V gene data show CDR1 as SGHAT and CDR2 as FQNNGV. The CDR3 region is CASARGSEQETQYF. As DNA, the CDR3 is TGTGCCAGCGCTCGGGGAAGCGAACAAGAGACCCAGTACTTC. Filled out from reference TRBV11-2 and TRBJ2-5, the complete variable domain reads EAGVAQSPRYKIIEKRQSVAFWCNPISGHATLYWYQQILGQGPKLLIQFQNNGVVDDSQLPKDRFSAERLKGVDSTLKIQPAKLEDSAVYLCASARGSEQETQYFGPGTRLLVL.

The gene calls are TRBV3-1 (or the pseudogene TRBV3-2) and TRBJ1-5, with 9 nucleotides matching TRBD1. This CDR3 has 14 residues. Germline CDR1 LGHDT, CDR2 YNNKEL (reference sequence). With 6 bases clipped from V and 4 bases from J, the junction kept 4 bases outside the gene matches. CDR3 nucleotide sequence: TGTGCCAGCAGTCTGGGACAGGGAAATCAGCCCCAGCATTTT. As protein: CASSLGQGNQPQHF.

This sequence joins TRBV6-5 and TRBJ2-1; TRBD2 matches at 8 bases. The junction had 8 bases not matched to a gene; V was cut back by 11 bases and J by 5 bases. Looked up from germline, CDR1 is MNHEY and CDR2 is SVGAGI. The CDR3 loop spans 13 amino acids. DNA for the CDR3: TGTGCCGGGAGCGGGGGAAATAACAATGAGCAGTTCTTC. This encodes CAGSGGNNNEQFF.

The chain uses TRBV5-1 and TRBJ1-1; D is perhaps TRBD1 (5 bases). The CDR3 contains 14 residues. V shed 1 base and J shed 4 bases, with 11 bases lying between them. The germline gives CDR1 SGHRS, CDR2 YFSETQ. The CDR3 loop reads CASSLWGEGTEAFF. The CDR3 DNA reads as TGCGCCAGCAGCTTGTGGGGGGAAGGCACTGAAGCTTTCTTT. The variable domain in full, completed from reference TRBV5-1 and TRBJ1-1, reads KAGVTQTPRYLIKTRGQQVTLSCSPISGHRSVSWYQQTPGQGLQFLFEYFSETQRNKGNFPGRFSGRQFSNSRSEMNVSTLELGDSALYLCASSLWGEGTEAFFGQGTRLTVV.

This clone was picked up a small number of times. The CDR3, as DNA: TGTGCCAGCAGCTTGGGGGGACAGCCCCCCCGGCCCCAGCATTTT. Translated: CASSLGGQPPRPQHF. The chain has TRBV5-7 and TRBJ1-5; 7 bases fit TRBD1. TRBV5-7 is an ORF; its function is uncertain. Losses at the gene ends were 0 bases for V and 9 bases for J; bases not matched to a gene: 9. The CDR3 contains 15 residues.